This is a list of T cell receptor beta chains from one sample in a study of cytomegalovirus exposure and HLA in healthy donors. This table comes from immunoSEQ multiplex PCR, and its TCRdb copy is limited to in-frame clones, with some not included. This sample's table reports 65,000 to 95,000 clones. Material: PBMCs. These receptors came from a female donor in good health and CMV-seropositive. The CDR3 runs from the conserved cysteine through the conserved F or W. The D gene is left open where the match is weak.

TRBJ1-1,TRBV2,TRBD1,TGTGCCAGCAGTTTACTAGGACAGGGAGGGAACACTGAAGCTTTCTTT,CASSLLGQGGNTEAFF
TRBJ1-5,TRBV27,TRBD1,TGTGCCAGCAGTTTGGGACAGGGTTGGCAGCCCCAGCATTTT,CASSLGQGWQPQHF
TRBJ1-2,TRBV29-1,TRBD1,TGCAGCGTTTCCGGGACAGATGGCTACACCTTC,CSVSGTDGYTF
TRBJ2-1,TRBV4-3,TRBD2,TGCGCCAGCAGCCAGAGGGAGCGGGAGTTTCACAATGAGCAGTTCTTC,CASSQREREFHNEQFF
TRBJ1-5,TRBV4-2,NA,TGTGCCAGCAGCCAAGAAGGGGGTAGGGGTGAGCCCCAGCATTTT,CASSQEGGRGEPQHF
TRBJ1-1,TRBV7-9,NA,TGTGCCAGCAGCTCTGTTAGGGTCAACGGGGGTACTGAAGCTTTCTTT,CASSSVRVNGGTEAFF
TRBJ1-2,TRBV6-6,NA,TGTGCCAGCAGGCCCCAGGGCAGCTATGGCTACACCTTC,CASRPQGSYGYTF
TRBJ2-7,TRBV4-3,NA,TGCGCCAGCAGCCAAGATGATAACGGGGGATACGAGCAGTACTTC,CASSQDDNGGYEQYF
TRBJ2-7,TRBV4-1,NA,TGCGCCAGCAGCCAAGTCGAGGGGGACTACGAGCAGTACTTC,CASSQVEGDYEQYF
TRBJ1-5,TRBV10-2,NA,TGCGCCAGCCGGGGAAATCGTCATAGCAATCAGCCCCAGCATTTT,CASRGNRHSNQPQHF
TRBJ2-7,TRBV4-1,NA,TGCGCCAGCAGCCAAGAAAACAGGTTCTCCTACGAGCAGTACTTC,CASSQENRFSYEQYF
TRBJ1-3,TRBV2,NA,TGTGCCACCCGCCGGGGGAACACCATATATTTT,CATRRGNTIYF
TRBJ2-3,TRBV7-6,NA,TGTGCCAGCAGCTTAGCGCGCGGTACGCAGTATTTT,CASSLARGTQYF
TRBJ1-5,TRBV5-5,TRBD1,TGTGCCAGCAGCGGCGGACAGGGGGACAATCAGCCCCAGCATTTT,CASSGGQGDNQPQHF
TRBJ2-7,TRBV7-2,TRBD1,TGTGCCAGCAGCCGAAAACGACAGGGGTTCTTTTACGAGCAGTACTTC,CASSRKRQGFFYEQYF
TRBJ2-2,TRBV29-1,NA,TGCAGCGGTGAAGTCAGTGCGGGGACCGGGGAGCTGTTTTTT,CSGEVSAGTGELFF
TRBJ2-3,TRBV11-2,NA,TGTGCCAGCAGCTTATCATCCCTAGGGCAGTATTTT,CASSLSSLGQYF
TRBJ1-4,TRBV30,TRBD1,TGTGCCTGGAGTATTACAGGGGCGCCGGAAAAACTGTTTTTT,CAWSITGAPEKLFF
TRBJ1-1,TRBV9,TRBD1,TGTGCCAGCAGCGTAGCTGGGGACAGGGTGCTGAACACTGAAGCTTTCTTT,CASSVAGDRVLNTEAFF
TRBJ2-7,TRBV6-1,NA,TGTGCCAGCAGTGAACCGGGAGCGACCTACGAGCAGTACTTC,CASSEPGATYEQYF
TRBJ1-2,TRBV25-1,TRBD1,TGTGCCAGCAGTGTACCCGGGACAGGGGGCTTTGGTGGCTACACCTTC,CASSVPGTGGFGGYTF
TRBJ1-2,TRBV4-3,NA,TGCGCCAGCAGCCAAGATTGGGGTAGGGAGCTTAACTATGGCTACACCTTC,CASSQDWGRELNYGYTF